Shown below are 9 T cell receptor beta chains from a single sample sequenced in a study of T cells in Graves' hyperthyroidism and ophthalmopathy. Amplified TCR beta CDR3 regions derived from RNA transcripts. With the HTBI primer set, the TCR CDR3 went through a first round of RT-PCR. From the multiplex PCR reads, TCRdb called clonotypes with MiXCR, one entry per CDR3 protein. The profile shows approximately 560,000 distinct CDR3 sequences, roughly 14% of them singletons. The sample was blood. All receptors derive from a woman younger than 45 with Graves' hyperthyroidism.

This clonotype was detected ten times or more. The chain links TRBV18 to TRBJ2-3; 11 bases fit TRBD2. This CDR3 contains 15 residues. The germline CDR1 and CDR2 sequences are KGHSH and LQKENI. Unmatched junction bases numbered 4, after V lost 4 bases and J lost 4 bases. CDR3: CASSLAGGLADTQYF. The DNA for the CDR3 is TGTGCCAGCTCACTAGCGGGAGGGCTCGCAGATACGCAGTATTTT.

This clonotype has at least ten counts. The chain links TRBV27 to TRBJ2-2; 10 bases align to TRBD2. V lost 3 bases, J lost 0 bases, and 10 bases stayed unmatched. Per germline, CDR1 MNHEY and CDR2 SMNVEV (reference sequence). CDR3 length: 19 amino acids. The CDR3: CASSFTTRTSGSNTGELFF. As DNA, the CDR3 is TGTGCCAGCAGTTTCACCACCAGGACTAGCGGTTCGAACACCGGGGAGCTGTTTTTT.

The V gene is TRBV6-5, the J gene TRBJ1-5; the D is unclear. The CDR3 extends over 16 amino acids. V gave up 2 bases and J gave up 1 base, with 12 bases separating them. CDR1 is MNHEY and CDR2 is SVGAGI in the germline V gene. The CDR3 sequence: CASSYVAASSNQPQHF. Written as DNA, the CDR3 is TGTGCCAGCAGTTACGTAGCGGCGTCGAGCAATCAGCCCCAGCATTTT.

The chain has TRBV20-1 and TRBJ1-4; D not certain. In germline, CDR1 is DFQATT, CDR2 SNEGSKA (reference sequence). This CDR3 has 12 residues. V was pared by 3 bases and J by 3 bases, with 5 bases between. The CDR3 region is CSARGANEKLFF. DNA for the CDR3: TGCAGTGCTAGGGGCGCTAATGAAAAACTGTTTTTT.

The V and J genes are TRBV19 and TRBJ2-1, with D possibly matching TRBD2 (5 bases). This CDR3 comprises 14 residues. Looked up from germline, CDR1 is LNHDA and CDR2 is SQIVND (reference sequence). V dropped 10 bases and J dropped 5 bases, with 18 bases sitting between them. The CDR3 region is CATGGPSPHNEQFF. The CDR3 DNA follows: TGTGCCACTGGCGGGCCATCCCCCCACAATGAGCAGTTCTTC.

This clonotype was observed at least ten times. The rearrangement links TRBV18 to TRBJ2-7; 9 bases fit TRBD2. The CDR3 sequence is 14 residues long. V was clipped by 2 bases and J by 2 bases; unmatched bases: 1. The germline gives CDR1 KGHSH, CDR2 LQKENI. CDR3 loop: CASSPSGGTYEQYF. The CDR3 DNA reads TGTGCCAGCTCACCAAGCGGGGGGACCTACGAGCAGTACTTC.

With regard to this clonotype: This may be a read error: a much more frequent sequence differs by one nucleotide. This chain links TRBV7-3 with TRBJ2-2, with TRBD1 matching 8 bases. The CDR3 has 14 residues. Germline assignment: CDR1 SGHTA and CDR2 FQGTGA. After removal of 6 bases from V and 4 bases from J, the junction contained 4 bases not matched to a gene. The CDR3 sequence: CASRPTGGTGELFF. The CDR3 DNA reads as TGTGCCAGCAGGCCAACAGGGGGCACCGGGGAGCTGTTTTTT.

The CDR3 region has the DNA TGTGCCAGCACTTTGGCGGGAGGCTATGAGCAGTTCTTC. It yields the protein CASTLAGGYEQFF. The V call is TRBV6-2 or TRBV6-3, the J call TRBJ2-1; 8 nucleotides align to TRBD2. Trimming at V came to 7 bases and at J to 8 bases, leaving 7 bases not matched to a gene. The CDR3 runs 13 residues. Germline assignment: CDR1 MNHEY and CDR2 SVGEGT.

The rearrangement joins TRBV19 to TRBJ1-2; D perhaps matches TRBD1 (5 bases). Germline V gene sequence: CDR1 LNHDA, CDR2 SQIVND (reference sequence). The V end lost 7 bases, the J end lost 1 base, and 13 bases lay between the germline ends. The CDR3 is 14 residues long. CDR3 sequence reads: CASKTGSHNYGYTF. CDR3 DNA sequence: TGTGCCAGTAAAACAGGATCCCATAACTATGGCTACACCTTC.